The 16 T cell receptor beta chains below come from one sample, sequenced in a study of OX40 agonist ivuxolimab in advanced cancers. Method: immunoSEQ multiplex PCR; TCRdb's copy keeps in-frame clones and lacks some. This table has 70,000 to 80,000 clones, about 93% appearing once. The sequences come from CD4+ or CD8+ T cells sorted from blood, collected in a trial of the OX40 agonist ivuxolimab. The receptors were gathered from an adult with an advanced solid tumor such as melanoma, head and neck, liver or kidney cancer.

The chain carries TRBV29-1 and TRBJ1-1; D might be TRBD1 (5 bases). Trimming shortened V by 8 bases and J by 1 base, and 14 bases separated the two germline ends. Germline lookup yields CDR1 SQVTM and CDR2 ANQGSEA. There are 13 residues in the CDR3. In DNA, the CDR3 is TGCAGCCTTCGTCGGGGGGAGAACACTGAAGCTTTCTTT. As protein: CSLRRGENTEAFF.

The CDR3 region is CASSQDLVLAQYF. CDR3 in DNA: TGCGCCAGCAGCCAAGATTTGGTTTTGGCGCAGTATTTT. The chain has TRBV4-3 and TRBJ2-3; no firm D call. This CDR3 is 13 amino acids long. CDR1 and CDR2 from the germline V gene are LGHNA and YSLEER. V lost 0 bases, J lost 10 bases, and 11 bases lay in between.

The V and J genes are TRBV7-8 and TRBJ2-3, with TRBD2 matching over 14 bases. CDR1 and CDR2 (germline): SGHVS, FQNEAQ. CDR3 length: 16 amino acids. The V gene end was trimmed by 5 bases and the J gene end by 5 bases; junction bases not matched to a gene: 6. CDR3 in amino acids: CASSRGLAGVKDTQYF. The CDR3 region has the DNA TGTGCCAGCAGCAGGGGACTAGCGGGAGTGAAAGATACGCAGTATTTT. Full variable domain (rest looked up from reference TRBV7-8 and TRBJ2-3): GAGVSQSPRYKVAKRGQDVALRCDPISGHVSLFWYQQALGQGPEFLTYFQNEAQLDKSGLPSDRFFAERPEGSVSTLKIQRTQQEDSAVYLCASSRGLAGVKDTQYFGPGTRLTVL.

V gene TRBV6-6 combines with J gene TRBJ2-5; weak D call: TRBD1 (6 bases). The J call is in doubt because the DNA end fits TRBJ2-7 better. The CDR3 totals 15 residues. Germline CDR1 reads MNHNY; CDR2 reads SVGAGI (reference sequence). The CDR3 protein is CASRSAQGFSHEQYF. The DNA for the CDR3 is TGTGCCAGCAGGTCGGCCCAGGGGTTCAGCCACGAGCAGTACTTC.

This chain links TRBV18 with TRBJ1-1; TRBD1 agrees at 7 bases. The germline V gene has CDR1 KGHSH and CDR2 LQKENI. The CDR3 length is 15 residues. V shed 5 bases, J shed 1 base, and the junction held 7 bases outside the gene matches. CDR3 DNA: TGTGCCAGCTCAATAACAGGGGACCAGAACACTGAAGCTTTCTTT. Translation gives CASSITGDQNTEAFF.

This chain links TRBV29-1 with TRBJ2-4; 9 nucleotides align to TRBD2. This CDR3 is 14 amino acids long. Germline CDR1 and CDR2: SQVTM and ANQGSEA. With 6 bases clipped from V and 6 bases from J, the junction kept 9 bases outside the gene matches. CDR3 bases: TGCAGCGTCCAATACCCTAGCGGGGCAAACATTCAGTACTTC. This translates into CSVQYPSGANIQYF. The entire variable domain, with the rest obtained from reference TRBV29-1 and TRBJ2-4, is as follows: SAVISQKPSRDICQRGTSLTIQCQVDSQVTMMFWYRQQPGQSLTLIATANQGSEATYESGFVIDKFPISRPNLTFSTLTVSNMSPEDSSIYLCSVQYPSGANIQYFGAGTRLSVL.

CDR3 coding DNA: TGTGCCAGCAGCCAAAAAGTACGGACTAGCGGGAGACGCGATGAGCAGTTCTTC. The encoded protein is CASSQKVRTSGRRDEQFF. V is TRBV7-9 and J is TRBJ2-1, with TRBD2 matching over 13 bases. J gave up 8 bases and V 5 bases, and 15 bases lay outside the gene matches. Germline-derived CDR1 and CDR2 are SEHNR and FQNEAQ (reference sequence). The CDR3 spans 18 residues. Full variable domain (remainder filled in from reference TRBV7-9 and TRBJ2-1): DTGVSQNPRHKITKRGQNVTFRCDPISEHNRLYWYRQTLGQGPEFLTYFQNEAQLEKSRLLSDRFSAERPKGSFSTLEIQRTEQGDSAMYLCASSQKVRTSGRRDEQFFGPGTRLTVL.

The rearrangement uses TRBV11-3 and TRBJ2-7, with TRBD2 matching over 16 bases. This CDR3 spans 18 amino acids. The ends lost 5 bases at V and 2 bases at J; junction bases unmatched: 9. Germline lookup yields CDR1 SGHNT and CDR2 YENEEA. CDR3 nucleotides: TGTGCCAGCAGCCCTACCCGGGGACTAGCGGGAGGGCCCTACGAGCAGTACTTC. Translation gives CASSPTRGLAGGPYEQYF.

The chain combines TRBV19 with TRBJ1-1; D not certain. V lost 3 bases, J lost 7 bases, and 9 bases lay in between. Germline V CDR1 and CDR2: LNHDA, SQIVND (reference sequence). CDR3 length: 12 residues. CDR3 nucleotides: TGTGCCAGTAGTATGTTGAACGGTGAAGCTTTCTTT. The encoded protein is CASSMLNGEAFF. Full variable domain (remainder filled in from reference TRBV19 and TRBJ1-1): DGGITQSPKYLFRKEGQNVTLSCEQNLNHDAMYWYRQDPGQGLRLIYYSQIVNDFQKGDIAEGYSVSREKKESFPLTVTSAQKNPTAFYLCASSMLNGEAFFGQGTRLTVV.

The gene calls are TRBV27 and TRBJ1-3; a possible D gene is TRBD1 (5 bases). With 3 bases removed from V and 4 bases from J, the gap between germline ends came to 13 bases. The CDR3 runs to 15 residues. In germline, CDR1 is MNHEY, CDR2 SMNVEV (reference sequence). In nucleotides, the CDR3 is TGTGCCAGCAGTTTCCATGGGACGGGGGGAAACACCATATATTTT. This codes for CASSFHGTGGNTIYF.

The chain combines TRBV4-1 with TRBJ2-2, with TRBD1 as a possible D gene (6 bases). The V gene's germline CDR1 is MGHRA and CDR2 YSYEKL. V was trimmed by 4 bases and J by 6 bases, leaving 15 bases between them. The CDR3 covers 15 residues. CDR3 protein: CASSPEPQGAGELFF. CDR3 nucleotide sequence: TGCGCCAGCAGCCCCGAACCACAGGGCGCCGGGGAGCTGTTTTTT.

This clone was seen just once. The chain is built from TRBV10-1 and TRBJ2-5; 13 bases map to TRBD2. The DNA end favors TRBJ2-7, so the J call may be wrong. The CDR3 contains 15 residues. CDR1 is WNHNN and CDR2 is SYGVQD in the germline V gene (reference sequence). CDR3 in DNA: TGCGCCAGCAGTGGGACTAGCGGGAGCTCCTACGAGCAGTACTTC. This sequence encodes CASSGTSGSSYEQYF.

This chain joins TRBV7-2 and TRBJ2-3, with unresolved D. Germline-derived CDR1 and CDR2 are SGHTA and FQGNSA. The ends were cut back, 2 bases at V and 5 bases at J, with 8 bases in the middle. The CDR3 is 13 residues long. CDR3 nucleotides: TGTGCCAGCAGCTTAATGTATGGAGATACGCAGTATTTT. Translating gives CASSLMYGDTQYF.

This chain joins TRBV18 and TRBJ1-1; unclear D gene. This CDR3 has 13 amino acids. Germline V gives CDR1 KGHSH, CDR2 LQKENI. The V end was cut by 0 bases, the J end by 4 bases, with 6 bases between. CDR3 loop: CASSPPGRTEAFF. The DNA of the CDR3 is TGTGCCAGCTCACCACCGGGCCGCACTGAAGCTTTCTTT.

V usage is TRBV5-6 and J usage is TRBJ2-3, with TRBD2 as a possible D gene (6 bases). V lost 4 bases, J lost 6 bases, and 18 bases lay in between. Germline V gene sequence: CDR1 SGHDT, CDR2 YYEEEE. The CDR3 is 15 residues long. CDR3: CASSPRDSLRDTQYF. As DNA, the CDR3 is TGTGCCAGCAGCCCGCGGGACTCGTTAAGGGATACGCAGTATTTT.

A remark on this clone: Other DNA sequences in this specimen translate into the identical CDR3. This chain uses TRBV18 with TRBJ2-2; 14 nucleotides line up with TRBD2. The J segment lost 5 bases and the V segment lost 2 bases, leaving 1 base of the junction unmatched. From germline, CDR1 is KGHSH and CDR2 LQKENI. The CDR3 length is 16 residues. CDR3 DNA sequence: TGTGCCAGCTCACCAGGGACTAGCGGGAGTACCGGGGAGCTGTTTTTT. Residues: CASSPGTSGSTGELFF.